The 20 T cell receptor beta chains in this list originate from one sample, sequenced in a study of T cells in Graves' hyperthyroidism and ophthalmopathy. TCR beta CDR3 regions were amplified from RNA. First-round RT-PCR targeting the TCR CDR3 was performed with the HTBI primer set. TCRdb reprocessed the multiplex PCR reads with MiXCR, giving one entry per CDR3 protein. The sample has just over 550,000 distinct CDR3 sequences, 35% to 55% seen once. Sequenced: peripheral blood or thyroid tissue (not recorded which). The receptors stem from a woman aged 18-35 years with Graves' hyperthyroidism.

The chain uses TRBV5-1 and TRBJ1-1; tentative D call: TRBD1 (5 bases). V lost 0 bases and J 3 bases, leaving 12 bases between the germline ends. Germline V CDR1 and CDR2: SGHRS, YFSETQ. This CDR3 region has 15 residues. The CDR3 DNA reads as TGCGCCAGCAGCTTGGTATCTGGGGCCGACACTGAAGCTTTCTTT. It translates to CASSLVSGADTEAFF. Looking up the rest from reference TRBV5-1 and TRBJ1-1 gives the full variable domain: KAGVTQTPRYLIKTRGQQVTLSCSPISGHRSVSWYQQTPGQGLQFLFEYFSETQRNKGNFPGRFSGRQFSNSRSEMNVSTLELGDSALYLCASSLVSGADTEAFFGQGTRLTVV.

Details on this clonotype: A read error may explain this, as a much larger clone is one base away. The CDR3 is CASNGASNQPQHF. In nucleotides, the CDR3 is TGTGCCAGCAACGGGGCTAGCAATCAGCCCCAGCATTTT. This rearrangement joins TRBV2 to TRBJ1-5; possible D gene TRBD1, 5 bases. Trimming cost V 7 bases and J 0 bases, with 7 bases left between them. CDR1 is SNHLY and CDR2 is FYNNEI in the germline V gene. This CDR3 contains 13 residues.

Concerning this clonotype itself: At one end, the junction sequence differs from germline, possibly due to a read error. The rearrangement joins TRBV6-5 to TRBJ1-4; the D gene is possibly TRBD1 (6 bases). The CDR3 consists of 13 residues. The V gene's germline CDR1 is MNHEY and CDR2 SVGAGI. The CDR3 sequence: CTSSYNRAEKLFF. The CDR3 DNA sequence: TGTACCAGCAGTTACAACAGGGCTGAAAAACTGTTTTTT.

The CDR3 region has the DNA TGTGCCAGAGCCGGGGATGATTCACCCCTCCACTTT. Its protein product is CARAGDDSPLHF. This chain uses TRBV7-9 with TRBJ1-6; no clear D gene. Germline loops: CDR1 SEHNR, CDR2 FQNEAQ (reference sequence). Trimming took 9 bases from V and 8 from J, leaving 11 bases between them. This CDR3 comprises 12 residues.

Points on this clonotype: This may be a read error, as it is one base from a much larger clone. The genes are TRBV7-2 and TRBJ1-5; D call uncertain. The CDR3 is 15 amino acids. V gave up 5 bases and J gave up 3 bases, with 14 bases separating them. CDR1 and CDR2 from the germline V gene are SGHTA and FQGNSA. CDR3 nucleotides: TGTGCCAGCAGCATCGGGCAGCGAGACAATCAGCCCCAGCATTTT. It is translated as CASSIGQRDNQPQHF.

The V gene is TRBV10-3, the J gene TRBJ1-6; TRBD1 aligns across 8 bases. This CDR3 spans 15 amino acids. V was clipped by 10 bases and J by 8 bases; unmatched bases: 13. Germline CDR1 is ENHRY and CDR2 is SYGVKD. The CDR3 DNA reads TGTGCCAGCAATCAAGGACAGGGTAGATATTCACCCCTCCACTTT. Protein sequence: CASNQGQGRYSPLHF.

CDR3 sequence reads: CSATTSMGFGEQYF. The CDR3 DNA reads as TGCAGTGCTACGACTAGTATGGGCTTTGGCGAGCAGTACTTC. The rearrangement links TRBV20-1 to TRBJ2-7, with a possible D match to TRBD2 (6 bases). Trimming cost V 4 bases and J 6 bases, with 19 bases left between them. CDR1 is DFQATT, CDR2 SNEGSKA, per germline (reference sequence). The CDR3 length is 14 residues.

The table lists this clonotype with many counts. V and J are TRBV7-9 and TRBJ2-6; no firm D call. The germline CDR1 and CDR2 sequences are SEHNR and FQNEAQ (reference sequence). This CDR3 is built from 13 residues. V was pared by 5 bases and J by 0 bases, with 2 bases between. The CDR3 nucleotides are TGTGCCAGCAGCCCCTCTGGGGCCAACGTCCTGACTTTC. It codes for CASSPSGANVLTF.

This clonotype turned up a few times. The V gene is TRBV6-5, the J gene TRBJ1-2; D ambiguous. V lost 4 bases and J 3 bases, leaving 18 bases between the germline ends. The CDR3 is 16 amino acids. Germline CDR1 reads MNHEY; CDR2 reads SVGAGI. The CDR3 DNA sequence: TGTGCCAGCAGTTCCCACCAATCCGGAGTCGACTATGGCTACACCTTC. Translating it yields CASSSHQSGVDYGYTF.

In the case of this clonotype: A much larger clone lies one base from this, so it may be a read error. The CDR3 does not end in the conserved phenylalanine or tryptophan, so this is likely a read error. This chain joins TRBV9 and TRBJ1-5, with TRBD1 matching over 8 bases. Germline assignment: CDR1 SGDLS and CDR2 YYNGEE. The J segment lost 5 bases and the V segment lost 0 bases, leaving 4 bases of the junction unmatched. This CDR3 has 15 amino acids. As DNA, the CDR3 is TGTGCCAGCAGCGTAGGTGCAGGGGGCGATCAGCCCCAGCATCTT. This sequence encodes CASSVGAGGDQPQHL.

This clonotype was recorded at least ten times. The chain carries TRBV7-8 and TRBJ1-5; a possible D gene is TRBD1 (6 bases). Trimming cost V 4 bases and J 5 bases, with 15 bases left between them. Per germline, CDR1 SGHVS and CDR2 FQNEAQ. The CDR3 totals 15 residues. Here the CDR3 DNA reads TGTGCCAGCAGCTACCGTACAGGGACCCATCAGCCCCAGCATTTT. Protein: CASSYRTGTHQPQHF.

The chain uses TRBV6-5 and TRBJ2-5; 12 positions match TRBD2. The V gene end was trimmed by 6 bases and the J gene end by 5 bases; junction bases not matched to a gene: 7. The CDR3 consists of 15 residues. Germline V gene sequence: CDR1 MNHEY, CDR2 SVGAGI. CDR3 DNA sequence: TGTGCCAGCAGGAGGACTAGCGGGACCTGGGAGACCCAGTACTTC. This translates into CASRRTSGTWETQYF.

This clonotype was observed a few times. The chain couples TRBV20-1 to TRBJ1-4; no reliable D call. Germline V gene sequence: CDR1 DFQATT, CDR2 SNEGSKA (reference sequence). The CDR3 extends over 14 amino acids. Trimming removed 5 bases at V and 0 bases at J, with 10 bases between. CDR3 residues: CSAPNPSTNEKLFF. CDR3 nucleotide sequence: TGCAGTGCTCCCAACCCATCAACTAATGAAAAACTGTTTTTT.

The sample holds a few counts of this clonotype. The V and J genes are TRBV2 and TRBJ1-5; TRBD1 is a possible D gene (5 bases). The germline gives CDR1 SNHLY, CDR2 FYNNEI. The length of the CDR3 is 15 residues. V gave up 6 bases and J gave up 5 bases, with 17 bases separating them. This CDR3 reads CASRSGSGTYQPQHF. CDR3 coding DNA: TGTGCCAGCAGAAGTGGGAGTGGGACTTATCAGCCCCAGCATTTT.

Comment on this clonotype: One end of the junction varies from germline; a read error may be responsible. This sequence joins TRBV24-1 and TRBJ1-2, with 9 positions matching TRBD1. There are 18 residues in the CDR3. CDR1 KGHDR and CDR2 SFDVKD come from the germline V gene. The CDR3, as DNA: TGTGCCACCAGTGAAGGGCGCTTCGGGGGGACAGGGCTCTATGACTACACCTTC. As protein: CATSEGRFGGTGLYDYTF.

This clonotype was seen many times. The chain has TRBV10-3 and TRBJ1-2; no clear D gene. The V end lost 4 bases, the J end lost 4 bases, and 10 bases lay between the germline ends. This CDR3 has 13 residues. Germline lookup yields CDR1 ENHRY and CDR2 SYGVKD. The CDR3 coding sequence is TGTGCCATCAGTGCTTGGGATGGCTATGGCTACACCTTC. The encoded protein is CAISAWDGYGYTF.

Of note for this clonotype: The junction departs from the called germline gene at one end, perhaps through a read error. The V call is TRBV6-5, the J call TRBJ2-5; TRBD1 is a possible D gene (6 bases). Germline V gene lookup returns CDR1 MNHEY and CDR2 SVGAGI. CDR3 length: 13 amino acids. The CDR3 spells CAISYSLQGYSYF. As DNA, the CDR3 is TGTGCCATCAGTTACTCCCTACAGGGCTACTCGTACTTC.

The CDR3 DNA sequence: TGTGCCAGCAGTGAACGCGGGAGTTCGGCCCCATTTCACGAGCAGTACTTC. The encoded protein is CASSERGSSAPFHEQYF. V is TRBV25-1 and J is TRBJ2-7, with TRBD2 matching 7 bases. This CDR3 spans 17 amino acids. V lost 2 bases and J lost 5; bases outside the gene matches: 15. The germline CDR1 and CDR2 sequences are MGHDK and SYGVNS.

This clonotype was detected many times. The V gene is TRBV7-2, the J gene TRBJ2-5, with 9 nucleotides matching TRBD2. The CDR3 covers 15 residues. The germline CDR1 and CDR2 sequences are SGHTA and FQGNSA. Trimming removed 6 bases from V and 2 bases from J; junction bases left unmatched: 7. CDR3 loop: CASRTTSGTQETQYF. The CDR3 coding sequence is TGTGCCAGCAGAACGACTAGCGGAACTCAAGAGACCCAGTACTTC.

The chain employs TRBV2 and TRBJ1-3, with 12 bases fitting TRBD2. The J call may be in error: the DNA end matches TRBJ2-3 better. Germline V lookup: CDR1 SNHLY, CDR2 FYNNEI. The CDR3 spans 15 residues. The CDR3 is CASSELGTSGDTQYF. CDR3 in DNA: TGTGCCAGCAGTGAATTGGGGACTAGCGGGGATACGCAGTATTTT.